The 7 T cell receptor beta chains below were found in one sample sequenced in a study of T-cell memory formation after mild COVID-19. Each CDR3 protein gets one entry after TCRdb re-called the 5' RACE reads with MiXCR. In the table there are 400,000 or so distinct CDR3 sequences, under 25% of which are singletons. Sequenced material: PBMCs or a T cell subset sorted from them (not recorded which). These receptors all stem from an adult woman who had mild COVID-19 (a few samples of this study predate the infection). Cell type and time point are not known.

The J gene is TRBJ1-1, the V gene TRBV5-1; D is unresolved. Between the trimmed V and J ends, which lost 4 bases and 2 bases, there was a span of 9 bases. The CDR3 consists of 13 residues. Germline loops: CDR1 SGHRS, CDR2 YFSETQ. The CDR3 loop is CASSTPFNTEAFF. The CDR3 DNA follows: TGCGCCAGCAGCACCCCTTTTAACACTGAAGCTTTCTTT.

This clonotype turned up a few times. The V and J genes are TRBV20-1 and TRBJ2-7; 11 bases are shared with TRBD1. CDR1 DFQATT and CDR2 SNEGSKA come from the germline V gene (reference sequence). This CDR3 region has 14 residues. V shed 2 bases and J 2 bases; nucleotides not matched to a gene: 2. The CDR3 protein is CSARPGQGAYEQYF. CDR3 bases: TGCAGTGCTAGACCGGGACAGGGGGCCTACGAGCAGTACTTC.

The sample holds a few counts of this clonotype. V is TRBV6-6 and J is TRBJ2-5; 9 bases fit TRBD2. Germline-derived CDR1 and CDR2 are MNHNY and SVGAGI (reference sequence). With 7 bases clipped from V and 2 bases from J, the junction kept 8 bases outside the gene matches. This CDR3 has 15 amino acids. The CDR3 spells CASIQSGGSQETQYF. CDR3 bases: TGTGCCAGCATTCAGAGCGGGGGGTCACAAGAGACCCAGTACTTC.

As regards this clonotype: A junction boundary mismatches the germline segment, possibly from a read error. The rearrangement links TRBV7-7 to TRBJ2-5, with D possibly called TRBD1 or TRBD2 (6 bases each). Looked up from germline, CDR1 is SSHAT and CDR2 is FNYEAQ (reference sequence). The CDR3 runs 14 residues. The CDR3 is CASSPEGVLETQYF. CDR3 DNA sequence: TGTGCTAGCAGCCCGGAGGGGGTTCTGGAGACCCAGTACTTC.

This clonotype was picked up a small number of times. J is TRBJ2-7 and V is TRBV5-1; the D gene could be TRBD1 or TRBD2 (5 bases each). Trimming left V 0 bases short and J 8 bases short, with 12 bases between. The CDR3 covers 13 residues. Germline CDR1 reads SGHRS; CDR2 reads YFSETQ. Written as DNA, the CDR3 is TGCGCCAGCAGCTTGGGGGGGACGATCCAGCAGTACTTC. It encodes CASSLGGTIQQYF.

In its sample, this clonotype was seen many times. The CDR3 DNA sequence: TGTGCCAGCTCACCCAGACAAGGTTCGAACACTGAAGCTTTCTTT. Its translation: CASSPRQGSNTEAFF. The chain is built from TRBV18 and TRBJ1-1, with D unresolved. Per the germline V gene, CDR1 is KGHSH and CDR2 is LQKENI. The CDR3 extends over 15 amino acids. The ends were cut back, 3 bases at V and 1 base at J, with 12 bases in the middle.

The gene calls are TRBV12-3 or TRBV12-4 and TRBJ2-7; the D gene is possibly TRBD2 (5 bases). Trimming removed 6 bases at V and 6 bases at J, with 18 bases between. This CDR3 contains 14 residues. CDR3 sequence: CASRAPAVSLEQYF. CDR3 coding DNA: TGTGCCAGCAGGGCTCCAGCGGTCTCGCTCGAGCAGTACTTC.